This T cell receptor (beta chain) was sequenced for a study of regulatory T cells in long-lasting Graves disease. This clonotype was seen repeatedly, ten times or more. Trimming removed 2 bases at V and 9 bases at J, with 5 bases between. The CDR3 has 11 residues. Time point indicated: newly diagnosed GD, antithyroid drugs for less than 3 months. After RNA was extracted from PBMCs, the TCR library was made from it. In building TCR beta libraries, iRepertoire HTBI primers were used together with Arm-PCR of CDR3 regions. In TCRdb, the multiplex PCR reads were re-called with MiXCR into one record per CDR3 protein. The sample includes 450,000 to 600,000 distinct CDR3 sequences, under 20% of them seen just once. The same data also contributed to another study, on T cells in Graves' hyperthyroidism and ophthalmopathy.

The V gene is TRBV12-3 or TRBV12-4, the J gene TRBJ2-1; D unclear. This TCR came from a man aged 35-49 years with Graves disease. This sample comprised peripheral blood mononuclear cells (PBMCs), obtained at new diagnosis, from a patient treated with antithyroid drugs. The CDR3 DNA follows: TGTGCCAGCAGTTTAAACTCTGAGCAGTTCTTC. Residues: CASSLNSEQFF.